Below, 22 T cell receptor gamma chains from the same sample are listed, as sequenced in a study of gamma-delta chains in newborns, infants, children. TCRdb fed the reads into CATT to redo clone calling. The table records fewer than 2,000 gamma-chain clones, approximately 63% of them present only once. Sequencing was done on a sample of blood. The receptors come from a child who was a newborn, infant or young child, either healthy, febrile or measles-vaccinated (not recorded which).

Worth noting for this clone: One base away lies a much larger clone, so this may be a sequencing read error. Other nucleotide sequences in the sample specify the same CDR3. The chain recombines TRGV9 with TRGJP. V lost 1 base, J lost 7 bases, and 4 bases stayed unmatched. Germline CDR1 is GITISATS and CDR2 is ISYDGTV (reference sequence). The CDR3 contains 16 residues. This CDR3 reads CALWEVRELGKKIKVF. The CDR3 DNA reads as TGTGCCTTGTGGGAGGTTCGGGAGTTGGGCAAAAAAATCAAGGTATTT.

The chain links TRGV9 to TRGJP. Since TCRdb gives no J gene, matching the DNA to germline was used here to assign it. CDR3 size: 17 residues. Germline CDR1 reads GITISATS; CDR2 reads ISYDGTV (reference sequence). V gave up 2 bases and J gave up 7 bases; unmatched junction bases: 8. This CDR3 reads CALWEDHHELGKKIKVF. The CDR3 DNA reads TGTGCCTTGTGGGAGGACCACCATGAGTTGGGCAAAAAAATCAAGGTATTT.

V is TRGV8 and J is TRGJ1 or TRGJ2. The J gene, not given by TCRdb, was assigned here from a germline match of the nucleotide sequence. The CDR3 has 11 amino acids. The V segment lost 5 bases and the J segment 12 bases; nucleotides outside the gene matches: 10. Per germline, CDR1 VENAVY and CDR2 YDSYNSRV. The CDR3 loop is CATWGYWGKLF. For the CDR3, the DNA is TGTGCCACCTGGGGATACTGGGGGAAACTCTTT.

About this clone: Other DNA sequences in this specimen translate into the identical CDR3. This chain connects TRGV9 to TRGJP. TCRdb is silent on the J gene; assignment here came from matching the DNA to germline. The CDR3 covers 15 residues. Germline V gives CDR1 GITISATS, CDR2 ISYDGTV (reference sequence). V lost 0 bases, J lost 9 bases, and 2 bases stayed unmatched. The DNA of the CDR3 is TGTGCCTTGTGGGAGGTGTGGTTGGGCAAAAAAATCAAGGTATTT. Its translation: CALWEVWLGKKIKVF.

With respect to this clone: Other DNA sequences of this sample code for an identical CDR3. Here the V gene is TRGV9, but the J gene went uncalled. CDR1 and CDR2 from the germline V gene are GITISATS and ISYDGTV (reference sequence). This CDR3 contains 17 residues. Here the CDR3 DNA reads TGTGCCTTGTGGGAGGAGAATGGGGAGTTGGGCAAAAAAATAAAGGTATTT. It yields the protein CALWEENGELGKKIKVF.

The chain has TRGV9 and TRGJP. The J gene is absent in TCRdb and was assigned here via DNA matching to germline. Germline values: CDR1 GITISATS, CDR2 ISYDGTV (reference sequence). The junction had 8 bases not matched to a gene; V was cut back by 0 bases and J by 6 bases. The CDR3 extends over 18 amino acids. CDR3 coding DNA: TGTGCCTTGTGGGAGGTGCAGCACCGAGAGTTGGGCAAAAAAATCAAGGTATTT. It codes for CALWEVQHRELGKKIKVF.

The sample holds one count of this clone. The rearrangement joins TRGV2 to TRGJ1 or TRGJ2. TCRdb records no J gene; here it was assigned by comparing the DNA to germline. Looked up from germline, CDR1 is EGSNGY and CDR2 is YDSYNSKV. With 0 bases clipped from V and 5 bases from J, the junction kept 4 bases outside the gene matches. The length of the CDR3 is 13 residues. The CDR3 DNA reads TGTGCCACCTGGGACGGGACGAATTATAAGAAACTCTTT. It specifies CATWDGTNYKKLF.

This clone was picked up one time. J is TRGJ1 or TRGJ2 and V is TRGV4. TCRdb gives no J gene; it was assigned here by matching the DNA to germline. Germline V lookup: CDR1 EGSTGY, CDR2 YDSYTSSV. The trim removed 0 bases at V and 13 bases at J, leaving 0 bases unmatched. The CDR3 sequence is 9 residues long. DNA for the CDR3: TGTGCCACCTGGGATGGGAAACTCTTT. Translation: CATWDGKLF.

The chain employs TRGV9 and TRGJP. The J gene, absent from TCRdb, was called here by matching the DNA to germline. Germline V gene lookup returns CDR1 GITISATS and CDR2 ISYDGTV (reference sequence). V shed 6 bases, J shed 9 bases, and the junction held 14 bases outside the gene matches. The CDR3 loop spans 17 amino acids. Here the CDR3 DNA reads TGTGCCTTGTGGAGGGGTGCATATCGGTTGGGCAAAAAAATCAAGGTATTT. Its protein product is CALWRGAYRLGKKIKVF.

This clone has a handful of counts. This sample includes further DNA sequences coding for the same CDR3. The chain employs TRGV9 and TRGJP. As TCRdb names no J gene, one was assigned here on the basis of a DNA match to germline. V gave up 2 bases and J gave up 7 bases; unmatched junction bases: 8. The CDR3 consists of 17 residues. Germline V gene sequence: CDR1 GITISATS, CDR2 ISYDGTV (reference sequence). The CDR3 spells CALWEENGELGKKIKVF. CDR3 DNA sequence: TGTGCCTTGTGGGAGGAGAATGGGGAGTTGGGCAAAAAAATCAAGGTATTT.

For this clone: It is unclear where the CDR3 begins or ends on the DNA, so no DNA is shown, and the CDR3 is as TCRdb lists it. A V gene of TRGV5 was called, but no J gene was assigned. CDR1 and CDR2 from the germline V gene are VINAFY and YDVSNSKD. The CDR3 spans 31 amino acids, including both terminal residues. CDR3 sequence: CATWDRRGRRNSLAVEQHLLSQVSIGRIQHF.

In regard to this clone: The junction departs from the called germline gene at one end, perhaps through a read error. This chain links TRGV8 with TRGJ1 or TRGJ2. The J gene is not listed in TCRdb, so it was assigned here from a DNA match to germline. CDR3 length equals 9 residues. CDR1 VENAVY and CDR2 YDSYNSRV come from the germline V gene. CDR3 residues: CASWEWKLF. The CDR3 DNA reads as TGTGCCTCCTGGGAGTGGAAACTCTTT.

The V and J genes are TRGV9 and TRGJP. The J gene, missing from TCRdb, was assigned here through DNA to germline matching. Germline V lookup: CDR1 GITISATS, CDR2 ISYDGTV (reference sequence). V dropped 5 bases and J dropped 9; count of bases not matched to a gene: 1. The CDR3 runs to 13 residues. The CDR3 is CALWGLGKKIKVF. The CDR3 DNA follows: TGTGCCTTGTGGGGGTTGGGCAAAAAAATCAAGGTATTT.

The chain uses TRGV9 and TRGJP. As TCRdb names no J gene, one was assigned here on the basis of a DNA match to germline. This CDR3 has 13 amino acids. The germline V gene encodes CDR1 GITISATS and CDR2 ISYDGTV (reference sequence). Unmatched junction bases numbered 8, after V lost 12 bases and J lost 9 bases. CDR3 DNA sequence: TGTGCCACCGCAGGGTTGGGCAAAAAAATCAAGGTATTT. It codes for CATAGLGKKIKVF.

This clone was recorded a few times. The genes are TRGV9 and TRGJ1 or TRGJ2. Unmatched junction bases numbered 11, after V lost 9 bases and J lost 9 bases. Germline CDR1 and CDR2: GITISATS and ISYDGTV (reference sequence). The CDR3 is 11 amino acids. CDR3 DNA: TGTGCCTTGAGGCCTGGAATTAAGAAACTCTTT. This sequence encodes CALRPGIKKLF.

By sample fraction, this clone is large (0.1 to 1%). The same CDR3 can be traced to other DNA sequences in this sample. The chain combines TRGV9 with TRGJP. The J gene is absent in TCRdb and was assigned here via DNA matching to germline. This CDR3 spans 16 amino acids. Germline CDR1 GITISATS, CDR2 ISYDGTV (reference sequence). V lost 0 bases to trimming and J lost 7 bases; unmatched junction nucleotides: 3. The CDR3 is CALWEVLELGKKIKVF. CDR3 DNA: TGTGCCTTGTGGGAGGTGCTGGAGTTGGGCAAAAAAATCAAGGTATTT.

The chain couples TRGV9 to TRGJP. TCRdb offers no J gene call, so here the DNA was matched to germline to obtain one. V dropped 4 bases and J dropped 4; count of bases not matched to a gene: 7. The CDR3 has 17 amino acids. The V gene's germline CDR1 is GITISATS and CDR2 ISYDGTV (reference sequence). The CDR3 DNA sequence: TGTGCCTTGTGGGACGCCTCACAAGAGTTGGGCAAAAAAATCAAGGTATTT. Its protein is CALWDASQELGKKIKVF.

V and J are TRGV9 and TRGJP. Matching the DNA to germline supplied the J gene, which TCRdb does not give. The germline gives CDR1 GITISATS, CDR2 ISYDGTV (reference sequence). This CDR3 is built from 18 residues. With V trimmed by 0 bases and J by 7 bases, 9 bases remained unmatched. The CDR3 spells CALWEVRQNELGKKIKVF. The CDR3 nucleotides read TGTGCCTTGTGGGAGGTGCGACAGAATGAGTTGGGCAAAAAAATCAAGGTATTT.

This chain connects TRGV2 to TRGJP2. The J gene is not listed in TCRdb, so it was assigned here from a DNA match to germline. The germline gives CDR1 EGSNGY, CDR2 YDSYNSKV. V was pared by 0 bases and J by 5 bases, with 6 bases of the junction left unmatched. The CDR3 extends over 15 amino acids. The CDR3 coding sequence is TGTGCCACCTGGGACGGGCAGGGAAGTGATTGGATCAAGACGTTT. Encoded protein: CATWDGQGSDWIKTF.

J is TRGJP and V is TRGV9. The J gene is absent in TCRdb and was assigned here via DNA matching to germline. Germline V CDR1 and CDR2: GITISATS, ISYDGTV (reference sequence). The CDR3 length is 16 residues. V lost 6 bases and J lost 7; bases outside the gene matches: 9. Written as DNA, the CDR3 is TGTGCCTTGTGGACTAAAGGGGAGTTGGGCAAAAAAATCAAGGTATTT. Protein: CALWTKGELGKKIKVF.

In its sample, this clone was seen once. The rearrangement links TRGV9 to TRGJ1 or TRGJ2. TCRdb lists no J gene, so it was determined here by aligning the DNA to germline. The CDR3 contains 11 residues. The germline V gene encodes CDR1 GITISATS and CDR2 ISYDGTV (reference sequence). V dropped 2 bases and J dropped 12; count of bases not matched to a gene: 7. The CDR3 loop is CALWEGRRKLF. The CDR3 coding sequence is TGTGCCTTGTGGGAGGGACGAAGGAAACTCTTT.

The chain recombines TRGV9 with TRGJP. Since TCRdb gives no J gene, matching the DNA to germline was used here to assign it. The CDR3 has 15 amino acids. Germline lookup yields CDR1 GITISATS and CDR2 ISYDGTV (reference sequence). Trimming removed 4 bases from V and 6 bases from J; junction bases left unmatched: 3. As DNA, the CDR3 is TGTGCCTTGTGGGATTCAGAGTTGGGCAAAAAAATCAAGGTATTT. Translated, it gives CALWDSELGKKIKVF.